This TCR beta chain was profiled in a study of OX40 agonist ivuxolimab in advanced cancers. Overall study: Prior therapy, whether anti-PD-1, anti-PD-L1 or anti-CTLA-4, was allowed, and less than 45% had some. Whole-study results and caveats: Among some nonresponders, normalized T-cell clonal expansion was also low.

Regarding this clone: Antigen unknown. Its ends do not fully match the called genes, so a read error is possible.

The V gene's germline CDR1 is MNHEY and CDR2 SMNVEV (reference sequence). This CDR3 region has 12 residues. TCRdb keeps only in-frame clones here, not all; method: immunoSEQ multiplex PCR. The sample yields about 94,000 clones, more than 75% seen once. Material: CD4+ or CD8+ T cells sorted from blood, obtained in a trial of the OX40 agonist ivuxolimab. This receptor was taken from an adult with an advanced solid tumor such as melanoma, head and neck, liver or kidney cancer. This sequence joins TRBV27 and TRBJ1-2; a possible D gene is TRBD1 (6 bases). The CDR3 protein is CASGLQGYGCTF. The CDR3 DNA sequence: TGTGCCAGCGGACTACAGGGCTATGGCTGCACCTTC.